This T cell receptor (beta chain) is drawn from a study of blood T cells in healthy people across ages. This clonotype turned up a few times. Using a J-beta primer mix together with a sample-barcoded 5' primer, a second PCR was run for roughly 7 to 11 cycles. TCRdb itself ran the 5' RACE reads through MiXCR, one entry per CDR3 protein. This sample carries about 720,000 distinct CDR3 sequences, 20% to 25% of them seen once, and the ten largest clones take more than 3%. This sample was shared with a second study, whose subject was T cells of mothers and their children.

This clonotype was sampled from a boy younger than 18 in good health. Sequencing input: blood.

The CDR3 region is CASSQGQNSNQPQHF. The CDR3 DNA reads TGTGCCAGCAGCCAAGGGCAAAATAGCAATCAGCCCCAGCATTTT. The chain combines TRBV3-1 with TRBJ1-5; the D is unclear. Trimming removed 1 base at V and 0 bases at J, with 7 bases between. From germline, CDR1 is LGHDT and CDR2 YNNKEL (reference sequence). This CDR3 has 15 residues.